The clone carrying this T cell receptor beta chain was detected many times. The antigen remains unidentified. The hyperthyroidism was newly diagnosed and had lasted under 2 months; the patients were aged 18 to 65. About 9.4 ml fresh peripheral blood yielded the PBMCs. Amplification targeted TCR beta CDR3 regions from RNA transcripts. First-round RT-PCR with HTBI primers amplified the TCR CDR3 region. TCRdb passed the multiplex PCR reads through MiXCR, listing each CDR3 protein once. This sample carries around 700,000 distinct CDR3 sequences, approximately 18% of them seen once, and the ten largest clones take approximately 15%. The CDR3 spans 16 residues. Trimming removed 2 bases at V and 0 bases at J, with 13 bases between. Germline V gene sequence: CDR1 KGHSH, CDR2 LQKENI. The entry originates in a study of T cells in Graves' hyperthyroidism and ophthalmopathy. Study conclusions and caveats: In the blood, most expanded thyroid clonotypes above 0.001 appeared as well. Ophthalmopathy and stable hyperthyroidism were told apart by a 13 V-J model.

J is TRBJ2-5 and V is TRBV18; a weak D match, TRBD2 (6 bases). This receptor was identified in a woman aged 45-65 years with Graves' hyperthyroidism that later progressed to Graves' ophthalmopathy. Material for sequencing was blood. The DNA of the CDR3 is TGTGCCAGCTCACCATCATTAGCGGCCTACCAAGAGACCCAGTACTTC. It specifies CASSPSLAAYQETQYF.